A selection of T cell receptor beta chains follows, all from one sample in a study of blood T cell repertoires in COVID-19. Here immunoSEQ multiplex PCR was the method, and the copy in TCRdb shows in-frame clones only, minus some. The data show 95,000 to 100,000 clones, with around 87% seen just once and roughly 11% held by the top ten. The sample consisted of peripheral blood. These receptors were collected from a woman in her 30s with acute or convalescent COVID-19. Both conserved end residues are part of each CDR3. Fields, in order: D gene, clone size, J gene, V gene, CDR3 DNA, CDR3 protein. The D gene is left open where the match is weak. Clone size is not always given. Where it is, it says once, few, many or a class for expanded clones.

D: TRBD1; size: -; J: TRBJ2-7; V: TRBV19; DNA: TGTGCCAGTAGTACGAACGACAGGGGCTACGAGCAGTACTTC; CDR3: CASSTNDRGYEQYF
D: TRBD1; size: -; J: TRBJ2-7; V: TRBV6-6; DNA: TGTGCCAGCAGTCAGGGGGAGAACCCAACCACTAGATACGAGCAGTACTTC; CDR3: CASSQGENPTTRYEQYF
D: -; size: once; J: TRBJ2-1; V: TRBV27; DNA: TGTGCCAGCAGTTTATCGGGGCTCCCCCGTGCCGATGAGCAGTTCTTC; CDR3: CASSLSGLPRADEQFF
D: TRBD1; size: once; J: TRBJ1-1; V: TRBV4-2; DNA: TGTGCCAGCAGCCAAGGACCGGACAGGGAGGCTTTCTTT; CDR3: CASSQGPDREAFF
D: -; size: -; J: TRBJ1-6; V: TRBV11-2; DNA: TGTGCCAGCAGCTTAGGCAGGGCAGATTCACCCCTCCACTTT; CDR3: CASSLGRADSPLHF
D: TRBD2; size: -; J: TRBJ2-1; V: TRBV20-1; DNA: TGCAGTGCTAGTGGACTAGCGGGGGATGAGCAGTTCTTC; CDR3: CSASGLAGDEQFF
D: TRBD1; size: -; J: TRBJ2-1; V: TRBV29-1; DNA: TGCAGCGTCCCTCGCACGCAGGGGGCCTACAATGAGCAGTTCTTC; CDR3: CSVPRTQGAYNEQFF
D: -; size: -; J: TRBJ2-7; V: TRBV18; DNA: TGTGCCAGCTCACCACCGCAGGCTACCAATTACGAGCAGTACTTC; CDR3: CASSPPQATNYEQYF
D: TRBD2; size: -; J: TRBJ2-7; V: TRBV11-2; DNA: TGTGCCAGCAGCTTCTTGACTAGCGGAGTCTACGAGCAGTACTTC; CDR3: CASSFLTSGVYEQYF
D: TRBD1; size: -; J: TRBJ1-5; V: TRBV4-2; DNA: TGTGCCAGCAGCCAAGAAACTGGACAGGAATCTCAGCCCCAGCATTTT; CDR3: CASSQETGQESQPQHF
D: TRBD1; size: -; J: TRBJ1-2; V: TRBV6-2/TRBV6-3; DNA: TGTGCCAGCAGTTACCTCTCCGGGACAGGGCTCTATGGCTACACCTTC; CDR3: CASSYLSGTGLYGYTF
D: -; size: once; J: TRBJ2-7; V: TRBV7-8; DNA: TGTGCCAGCAGCTTAGCGCAGGGGATCGCCTACGAGCAGTACTTC; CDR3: CASSLAQGIAYEQYF
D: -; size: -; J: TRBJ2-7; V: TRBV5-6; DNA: TGTGCCAGCAGCTATCGGCCAGGTGACCATTACGAGCAGTACTTC; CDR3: CASSYRPGDHYEQYF
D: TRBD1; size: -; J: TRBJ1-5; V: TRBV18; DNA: TGTGCCAGCTCTCGAGGACAGGCAAAGCATTTT; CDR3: CASSRGQAKHF
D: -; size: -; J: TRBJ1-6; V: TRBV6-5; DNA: TGTGCCAGCAGTTACAACAGGCAGATCAATTCACCCCTCCACTTT; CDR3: CASSYNRQINSPLHF
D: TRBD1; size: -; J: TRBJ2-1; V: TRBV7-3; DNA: TGTGCCAGCAGCTACGACAGGGTCACCCACAATGAGCAGTTCTTC; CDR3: CASSYDRVTHNEQFF
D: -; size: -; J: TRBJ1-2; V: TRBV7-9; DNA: TGTGCCAGCAGCGACACAACTCAGGGTTCTAACTATGGCTACACCTTC; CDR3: CASSDTTQGSNYGYTF
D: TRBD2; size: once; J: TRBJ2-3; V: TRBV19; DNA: TGTGCCAGTAGCACTAGCGGAAACACAGATACGCAGTATTTT; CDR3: CASSTSGNTDTQYF
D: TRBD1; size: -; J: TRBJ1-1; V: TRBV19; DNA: TGTGCCAGTAGTCTGGCCGGGACAGTGAACACTGAAGCTTTCTTT; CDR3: CASSLAGTVNTEAFF
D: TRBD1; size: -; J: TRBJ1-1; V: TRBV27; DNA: TGTGCCAGCAGTACTCCGGGACAGGGAGGGTCTGAAGCTTTCTTT; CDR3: CASSTPGQGGSEAFF
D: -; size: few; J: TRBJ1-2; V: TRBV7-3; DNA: TGTGCCAGCAGCTTAAATCTGGGGGCGAGTGGCTACACCTTC; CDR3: CASSLNLGASGYTF
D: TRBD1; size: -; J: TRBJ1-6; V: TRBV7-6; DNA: TGTGCCAGCAGCTTGGGACAGGGATCGTCACCCCTCCACTTT; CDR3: CASSLGQGSSPLHF
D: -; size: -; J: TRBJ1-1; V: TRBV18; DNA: TGTGCCAGCTCGGGGGGGGGCAACACTGAAGCTTTCTTT; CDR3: CASSGGGNTEAFF
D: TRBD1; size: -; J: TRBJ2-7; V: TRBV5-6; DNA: TGTGCCAGCAGCTGGACAGGAGAGCAGTACTTC; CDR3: CASSWTGEQYF
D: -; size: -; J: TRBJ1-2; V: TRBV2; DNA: TGTGCCAGCAGTTCCGGGACAATATCCTATGGCTACACCTTC; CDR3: CASSSGTISYGYTF
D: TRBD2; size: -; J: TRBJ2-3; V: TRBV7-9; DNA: TGTGCCAGCAGCTTAGGGACTAGCGGGGTCACAGATACGCAGTATTTT; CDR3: CASSLGTSGVTDTQYF
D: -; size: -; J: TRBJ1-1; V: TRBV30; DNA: TGTGCCTGGAGGACAGGAGGTTACACTGAAGCTTTCTTT; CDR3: CAWRTGGYTEAFF
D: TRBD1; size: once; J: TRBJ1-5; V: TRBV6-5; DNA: TGTGCCAGCAGAAAAGGACAGGAGGGTCAGCCCCAGCATTTT; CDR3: CASRKGQEGQPQHF
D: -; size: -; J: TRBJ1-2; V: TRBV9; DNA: TGTGCCAGCAGCGTAGGGGCCGGGAAGTCTTATGGCTACACCTTC; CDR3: CASSVGAGKSYGYTF
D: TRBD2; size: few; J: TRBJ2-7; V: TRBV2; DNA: TGTGCCAGCAGTTCGGGGGGGGATGCCTTGCAGTACTTC; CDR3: CASSSGGDALQYF
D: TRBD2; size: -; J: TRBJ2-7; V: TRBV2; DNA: TGTGCCAGCAGCATCGACTTAGGTAGCGGGATATCCTACGAGCAGTACTTC; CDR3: CASSIDLGSGISYEQYF
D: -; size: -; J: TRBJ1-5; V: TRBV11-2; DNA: TGTGCCAGCAGCTTGAGTCAGGGTCAGCCCCAGCATTTT; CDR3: CASSLSQGQPQHF
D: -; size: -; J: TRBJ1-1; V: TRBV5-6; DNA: TGTGCCAGCTACTACCGGAGCCTCGTCGGCACTGAAGCTTTCTTT; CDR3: CASYYRSLVGTEAFF
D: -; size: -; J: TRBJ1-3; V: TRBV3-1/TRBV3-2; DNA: TGTGCCAGCACCCAATCCGGGACACAAGTACACTCTGGAAACACCATATATTTT; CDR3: CASTQSGTQVHSGNTIYF
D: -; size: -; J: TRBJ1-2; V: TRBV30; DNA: TGTGCCTGGAGTCGGTGGGGCAGGGGTGACTATGGCTACACCTTC; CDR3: CAWSRWGRGDYGYTF
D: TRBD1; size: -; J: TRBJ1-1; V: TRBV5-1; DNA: TGCGCCAGCAGCCCACAGGGGAATGGAGCTGAAGCTTTCTTT; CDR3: CASSPQGNGAEAFF
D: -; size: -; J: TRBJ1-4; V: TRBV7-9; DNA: TGTGCCAGCAGCCCTGCGTCCAAGGCAGGGTATGAAAAACTGTTTTTT; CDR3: CASSPASKAGYEKLFF
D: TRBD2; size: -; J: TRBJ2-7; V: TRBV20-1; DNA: TGCAGTGCTAGTCCGGTTCAGGGACTAGCGGGAGATGTGCAGTACTTC; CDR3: CSASPVQGLAGDVQYF
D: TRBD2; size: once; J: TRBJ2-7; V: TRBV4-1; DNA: TGCGCCAGCAGCCATACTACTAGCGGGGGCTCCTACGAGCAGTACTTC; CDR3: CASSHTTSGGSYEQYF
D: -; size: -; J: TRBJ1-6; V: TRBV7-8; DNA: TGTGCCAGCAGCTTAGCGCACAGTTATAATTCACCCCTCCACTTT; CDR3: CASSLAHSYNSPLHF
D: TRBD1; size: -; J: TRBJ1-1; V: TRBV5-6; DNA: TGTGCCAGCACTCTACCCGGGACAGGGGGTCCTGAAGCTTTCTTT; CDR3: CASTLPGTGGPEAFF
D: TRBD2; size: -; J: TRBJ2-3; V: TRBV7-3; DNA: TGTGCCAGCTCCGCCGCGGGCGGGGGGCCGGGAACAGATACGCAGTATTTT; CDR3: CASSAAGGGPGTDTQYF
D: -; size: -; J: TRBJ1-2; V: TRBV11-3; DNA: TGTGCCAGCAGCTCCTTCCGAGAGGGCTACACCTTC; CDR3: CASSSFREGYTF
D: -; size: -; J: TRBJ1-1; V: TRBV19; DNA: TGTGCCAGTAGTATTACGGGCACTGAAGCTTTCTTT; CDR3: CASSITGTEAFF
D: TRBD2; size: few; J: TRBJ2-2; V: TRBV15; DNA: TGTGCCACCAGCGAAGCGGGGGGCCACACCGGGGAGCTGTTTTTT; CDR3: CATSEAGGHTGELFF
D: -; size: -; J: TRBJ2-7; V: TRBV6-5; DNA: TGTGCCACTCGGGACAACACCTACGAGCAGTACTTC; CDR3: CATRDNTYEQYF
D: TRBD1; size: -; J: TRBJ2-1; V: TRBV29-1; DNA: TGCAGCGTTGGTGGGACAGGGGTTATCTACAATGAGCAGTTCTTC; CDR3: CSVGGTGVIYNEQFF
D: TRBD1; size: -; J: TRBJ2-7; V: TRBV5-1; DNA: TGCGCCACCCAGGTAGGGACAGGGTTCGACGAGCAGTACTTC; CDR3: CATQVGTGFDEQYF
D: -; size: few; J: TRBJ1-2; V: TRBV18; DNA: TGTGCCAGCTCACCAACACTCCTGACATACGGCTACACCTTC; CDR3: CASSPTLLTYGYTF
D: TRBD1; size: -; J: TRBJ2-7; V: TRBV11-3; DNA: TGTGCCAGCAGCCTCTGGCAGGGGGCCTACGAGCAGTACTTC; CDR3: CASSLWQGAYEQYF
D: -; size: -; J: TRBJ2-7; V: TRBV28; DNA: TGTGCCAGCAGTATTCGTCCTACAGGATACGAGCAGTACTTC; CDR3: CASSIRPTGYEQYF
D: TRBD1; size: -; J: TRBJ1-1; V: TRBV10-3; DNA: TGTGCCATCAGCCCGACAGGGATGAACACTGAAGCTTTCTTT; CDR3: CAISPTGMNTEAFF
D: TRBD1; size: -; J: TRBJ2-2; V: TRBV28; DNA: TGTGCCAGCAGTACCGGACAGGGAGCGTGGAACACCGGGGAGCTGTTTTTT; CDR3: CASSTGQGAWNTGELFF
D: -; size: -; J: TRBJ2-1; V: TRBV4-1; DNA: TGCGCCAGCAGCCAAGATCAGACAGGAAAGGAGCAGTTCTTC; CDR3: CASSQDQTGKEQFF